This T cell receptor beta chain was sequenced in a study of shared clonotypes between healthy human individuals. On the study more broadly: With ages of 18 to 49, the donors were a couple of women and three men.

Adults of Caucasian background living in Nashville, Tennessee made up all donors. Clones were sequenced by immunoSEQ multiplex PCR, and TCRdb holds only the in-frame ones, with some missing. Of millions of clones in the sample, approximately 93% were seen once. Germline CDR1 reads SGHTA; CDR2 reads FQGNSA. V was cut by 2 bases and J by 6 bases, with 13 bases left in between. This CDR3 is built from 14 residues. The chain employs TRBV7-2 and TRBJ1-2; D ambiguous. Sequencing used naive CD4+ T cells from PBMCs. Specified subset: CD45RA+ positively selected. The sequence was collected from a man younger than 35 in good health. Some clones in this sample may be carry-over from other donors' samples. The CDR3 protein is CASSLSAAAHGYTF. CDR3 bases: TGTGCCAGCAGCTTAAGCGCAGCGGCTCATGGCTACACCTTC.